This passage covers 2 T cell receptor beta chains from one sample sequenced in a study of vaccination and CD4 T cells after COVID-19 (dated by TCRdb to between 2021 and 2024). No cognate antigen is known for these TCRs. Taken with the paper, the label for treatment or condition translates to: approximately 9-day PBMC culture with coronavirus spike peptide pools or control peptides (ViraFEST assay). The method was PCR. TCRdb shows the sequencer as Illumina iSeq 100. DNA from cultured CD4+ T cells underwent TCR sequencing with the Oncomine TCR Beta short-read assay at the Johns Hopkins FTIC core. The public sequencing data were trimmed at Q25 with fastp and processed into clonotypes with MiXCR by TCRdb, which kept only in-frame beta chains. When rows share a CDR3 protein, they turn into one entry using the most common DNA and genes. Across this sample there are about 15,000 distinct CDR3 sequences, with approximately 53% seen only once. In total, the top ten clones hold 10% of the sample.

Material: CD4+ T cells from blood, cultured in vitro, obtained before SARS-CoV-2 vaccination. The receptors originated from a human donor who had recovered from COVID-19.

The V gene is TRBV2, the J gene TRBJ2-1, with D possibly being TRBD2 (6 bases). The V and J ends lost 7 bases and 1 base respectively, with 11 bases between them. CDR1 and CDR2 (germline): SNHLY, FYNNEI. The length of the CDR3 is 14 residues. In nucleotides, the CDR3 is TGTGCCAGCACGACTAGTGGGTCCTACAATGAGCAGTTCTTC. Translated: CASTTSGSYNEQFF.

The CDR3, as DNA: TGTGCCATCAGTGAGTCTTACTTGGAGGCCTACGAGCAGTACTTC. It translates to CAISESYLEAYEQYF. The V call is TRBV10-3, the J call TRBJ2-7; D may be TRBD2 (5 bases). In germline, CDR1 is ENHRY, CDR2 SYGVKD. The ends were cut back, 0 bases at V and 2 bases at J, with 11 bases in the middle. This CDR3 comprises 15 residues.